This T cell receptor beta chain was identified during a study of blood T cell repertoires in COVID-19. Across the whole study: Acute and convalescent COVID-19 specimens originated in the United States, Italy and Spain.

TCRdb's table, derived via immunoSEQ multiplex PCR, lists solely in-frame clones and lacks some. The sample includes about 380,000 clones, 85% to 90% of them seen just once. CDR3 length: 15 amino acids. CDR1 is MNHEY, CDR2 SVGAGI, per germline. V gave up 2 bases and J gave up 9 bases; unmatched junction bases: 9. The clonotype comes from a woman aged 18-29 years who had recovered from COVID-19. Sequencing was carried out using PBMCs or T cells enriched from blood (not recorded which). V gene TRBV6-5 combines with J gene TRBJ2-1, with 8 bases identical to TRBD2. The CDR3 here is CASSYAPGGATEQFF. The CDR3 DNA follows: TGTGCCAGCAGTTACGCCCCCGGGGGGGCCACTGAGCAGTTCTTC.